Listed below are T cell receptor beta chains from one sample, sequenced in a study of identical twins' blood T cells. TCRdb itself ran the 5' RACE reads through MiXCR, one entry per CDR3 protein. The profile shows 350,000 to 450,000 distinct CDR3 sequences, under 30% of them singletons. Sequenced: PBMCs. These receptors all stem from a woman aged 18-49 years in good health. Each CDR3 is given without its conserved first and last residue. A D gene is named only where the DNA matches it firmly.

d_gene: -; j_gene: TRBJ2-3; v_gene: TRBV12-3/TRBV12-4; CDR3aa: ASSTGLDTQY
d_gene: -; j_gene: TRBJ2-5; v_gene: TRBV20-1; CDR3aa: SAPGTIQETQY
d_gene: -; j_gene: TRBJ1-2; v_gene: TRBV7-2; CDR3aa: ASSLAGLCYT
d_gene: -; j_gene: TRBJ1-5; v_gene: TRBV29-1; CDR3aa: SVEEGFGQPQH
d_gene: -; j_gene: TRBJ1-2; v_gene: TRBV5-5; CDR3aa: ASSLIGRANYGYT
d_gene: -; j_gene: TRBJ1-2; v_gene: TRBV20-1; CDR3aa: SAPEGRDYGYT
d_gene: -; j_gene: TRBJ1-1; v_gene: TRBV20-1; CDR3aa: SSGRQNTEAF
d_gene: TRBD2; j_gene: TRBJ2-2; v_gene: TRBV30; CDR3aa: AWSVVSGRNKRELF
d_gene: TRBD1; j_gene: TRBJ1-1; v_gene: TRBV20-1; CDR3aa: SANPATGRMNTEAF
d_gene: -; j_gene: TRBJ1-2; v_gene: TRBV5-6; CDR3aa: AGSLANGYGYT
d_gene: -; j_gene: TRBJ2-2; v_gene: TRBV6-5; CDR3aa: ASNQAGAGGELF
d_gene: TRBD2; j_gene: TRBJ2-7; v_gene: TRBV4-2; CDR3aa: ASSQDLSTSRLRQY
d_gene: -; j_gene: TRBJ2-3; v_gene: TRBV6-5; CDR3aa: ASSAGRGLTDTQY
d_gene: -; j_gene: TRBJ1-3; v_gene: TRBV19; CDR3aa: ASSNSPGRHSGNTIY
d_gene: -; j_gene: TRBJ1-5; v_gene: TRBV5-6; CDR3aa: ASSRRAGNQPQH
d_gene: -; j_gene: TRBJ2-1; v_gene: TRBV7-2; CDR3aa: ASSLKAVTYEQF
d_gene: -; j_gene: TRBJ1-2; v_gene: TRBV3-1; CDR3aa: ASSPKVRGAYGYT
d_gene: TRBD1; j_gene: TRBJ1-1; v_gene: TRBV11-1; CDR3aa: ASSHTGTGAEAF
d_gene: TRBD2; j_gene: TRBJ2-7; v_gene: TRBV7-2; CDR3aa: ASSSRGLAWRRQY
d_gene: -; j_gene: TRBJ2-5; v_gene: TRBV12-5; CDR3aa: ASGSTTLSRTQY
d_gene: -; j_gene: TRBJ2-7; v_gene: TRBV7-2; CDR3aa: ASSMFSRGYEQY
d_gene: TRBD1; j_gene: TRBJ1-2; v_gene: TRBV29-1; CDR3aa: SVERRGLNGYT
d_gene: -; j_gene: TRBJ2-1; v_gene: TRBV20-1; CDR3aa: SANPLAREQF
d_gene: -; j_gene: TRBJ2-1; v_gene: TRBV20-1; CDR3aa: SARVYNEQL
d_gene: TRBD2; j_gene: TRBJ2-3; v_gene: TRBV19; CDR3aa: ASSPLAGEDTQY
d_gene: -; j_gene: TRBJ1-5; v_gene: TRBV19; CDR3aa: ASSIAGMAQH
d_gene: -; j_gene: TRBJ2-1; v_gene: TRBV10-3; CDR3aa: AISDGPLSYNEQF
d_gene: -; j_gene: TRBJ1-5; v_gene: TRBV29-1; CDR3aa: SVDYQDGSNQPQH
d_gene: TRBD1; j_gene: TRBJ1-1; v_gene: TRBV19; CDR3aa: ASSRDRAGTEAF
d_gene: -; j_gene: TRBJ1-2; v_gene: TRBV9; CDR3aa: ASSALVNGYT
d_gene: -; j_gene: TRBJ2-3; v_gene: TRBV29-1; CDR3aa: SGGGDTQY
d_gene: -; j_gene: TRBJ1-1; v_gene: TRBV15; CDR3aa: ATSRDPHSTGRNTEAF
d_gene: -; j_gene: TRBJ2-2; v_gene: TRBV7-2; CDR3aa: ASSLGGPTGELF
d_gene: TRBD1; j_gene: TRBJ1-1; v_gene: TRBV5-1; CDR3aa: ASSPYDRVLPEAF
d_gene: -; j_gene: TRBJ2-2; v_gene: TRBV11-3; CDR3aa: ASSPVSNTGELF
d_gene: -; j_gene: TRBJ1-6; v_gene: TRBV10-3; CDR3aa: AIRNLEGRNSPLH
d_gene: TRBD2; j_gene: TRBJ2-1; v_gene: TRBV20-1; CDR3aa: SARATELAGGIPYNEQF
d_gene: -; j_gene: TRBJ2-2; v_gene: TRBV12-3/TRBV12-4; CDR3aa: ASSLDREAGELF
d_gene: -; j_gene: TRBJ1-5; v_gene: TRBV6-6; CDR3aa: ASEGTNQPQH
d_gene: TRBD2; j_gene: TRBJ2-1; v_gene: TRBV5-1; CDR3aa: ASSNTLAGELNEQF
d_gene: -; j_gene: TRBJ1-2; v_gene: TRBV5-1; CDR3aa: ASSLGPLQGSDYGYT
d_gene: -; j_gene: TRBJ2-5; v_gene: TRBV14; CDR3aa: ASSQDGETQY
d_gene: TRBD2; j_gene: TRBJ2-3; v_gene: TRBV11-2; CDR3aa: ASSLELAGGQDTQY
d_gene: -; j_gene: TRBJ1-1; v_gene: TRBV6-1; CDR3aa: ASSAKETNTEAF
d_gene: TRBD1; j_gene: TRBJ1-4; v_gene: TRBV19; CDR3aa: ASSPQGGDGTLGTNEKLF
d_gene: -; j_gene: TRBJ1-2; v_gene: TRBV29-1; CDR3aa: SVLENYGYT
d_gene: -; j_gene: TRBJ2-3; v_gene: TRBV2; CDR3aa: AHYTPRGGLTDTQY
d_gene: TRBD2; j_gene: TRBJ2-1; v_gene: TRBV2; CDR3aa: ASLRASGNEQF
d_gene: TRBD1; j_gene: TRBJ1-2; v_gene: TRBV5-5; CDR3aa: ASSLEGAKITFYGYT